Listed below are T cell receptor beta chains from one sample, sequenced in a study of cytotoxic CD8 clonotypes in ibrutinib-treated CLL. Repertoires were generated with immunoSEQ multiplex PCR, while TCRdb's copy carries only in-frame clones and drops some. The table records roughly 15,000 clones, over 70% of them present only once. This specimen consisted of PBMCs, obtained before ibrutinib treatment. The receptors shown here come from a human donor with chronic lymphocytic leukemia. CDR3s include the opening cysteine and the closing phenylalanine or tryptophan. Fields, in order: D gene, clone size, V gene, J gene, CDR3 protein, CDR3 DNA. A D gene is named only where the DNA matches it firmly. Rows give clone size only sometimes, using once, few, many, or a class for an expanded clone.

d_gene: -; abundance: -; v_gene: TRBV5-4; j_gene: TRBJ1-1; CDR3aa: CASSLVKGENEAFF; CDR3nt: TGTGCCAGCAGCTTGGTAAAGGGTGAGAATGAAGCTTTCTTT
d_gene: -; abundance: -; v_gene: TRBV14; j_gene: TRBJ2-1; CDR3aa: CASSLLGAVSYNEQFF; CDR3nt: TGTGCCAGCAGCCTCCTCGGGGCGGTCTCCTACAATGAGCAGTTCTTC
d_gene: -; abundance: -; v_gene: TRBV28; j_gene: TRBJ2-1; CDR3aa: CASSFPPTLEEQFF; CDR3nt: TGTGCCAGCAGTTTCCCCCCAACCCTAGAGGAGCAGTTCTTC
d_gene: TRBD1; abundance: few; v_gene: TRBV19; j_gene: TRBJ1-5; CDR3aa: CASDRGDQPQHF; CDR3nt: TGTGCCAGTGACAGGGGCGATCAGCCCCAGCATTTT
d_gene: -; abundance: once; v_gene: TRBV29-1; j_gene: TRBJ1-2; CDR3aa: CSVGGSGYTF; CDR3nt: TGCAGCGTGGGGGGAAGTGGCTACACCTTC
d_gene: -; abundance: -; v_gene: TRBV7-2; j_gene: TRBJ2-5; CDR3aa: CASSLALQGLEKETQYF; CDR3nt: TGTGCCAGCAGCTTAGCGCTCCAGGGACTGGAAAAAGAGACCCAGTACTTC
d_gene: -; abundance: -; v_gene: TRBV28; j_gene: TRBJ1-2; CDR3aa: CASSYTDTYGYTF; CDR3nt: TGTGCCAGCAGTTATACAGACACATATGGCTACACCTTC
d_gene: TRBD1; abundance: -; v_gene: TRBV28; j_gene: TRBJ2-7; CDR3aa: CASSFGTGAYEQYF; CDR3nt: TGTGCCAGCAGTTTCGGGACAGGGGCCTACGAGCAGTACTTC
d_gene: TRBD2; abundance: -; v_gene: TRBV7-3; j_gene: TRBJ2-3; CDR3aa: CASGRERTDTQYF; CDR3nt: TGTGCCAGCGGGAGGGAGCGGACAGATACGCAGTATTTT
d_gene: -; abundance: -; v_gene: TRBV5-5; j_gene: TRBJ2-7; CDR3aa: CASSRSWGYEQYF; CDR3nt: TGTGCCAGCAGCCGATCCTGGGGCTACGAGCAGTACTTC
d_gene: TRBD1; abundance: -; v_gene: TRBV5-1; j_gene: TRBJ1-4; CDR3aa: CASSPSTGSNEKLFF; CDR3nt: TGCGCCAGCAGTCCATCGACAGGGTCGAATGAAAAACTGTTTTTT
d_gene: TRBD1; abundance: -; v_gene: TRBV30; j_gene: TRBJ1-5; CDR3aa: CAYKTGVTQPQHF; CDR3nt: TGTGCCTACAAGACAGGGGTAACTCAGCCCCAGCATTTT
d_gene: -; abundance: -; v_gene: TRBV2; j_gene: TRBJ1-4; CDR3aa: CASSTVSGSPREF; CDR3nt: TGTGCCAGCAGTACTGTATCGGGATCCCCGAGGGAATTT
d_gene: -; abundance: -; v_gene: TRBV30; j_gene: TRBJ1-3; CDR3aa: CAWTLLQGRNTIYF; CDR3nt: TGTGCCTGGACCCTCTTACAGGGAAGAAACACCATATATTTT
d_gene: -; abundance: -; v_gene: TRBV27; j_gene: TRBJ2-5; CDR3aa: CASSFETQYF; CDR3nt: TGTGCCAGCAGTTTTGAGACCCAGTACTTC
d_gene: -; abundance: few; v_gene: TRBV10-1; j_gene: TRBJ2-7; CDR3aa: CASRPDGGQRREQYF; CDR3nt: TGCGCCAGCAGGCCCGACGGGGGGCAGAGGAGGGAGCAGTACTTC
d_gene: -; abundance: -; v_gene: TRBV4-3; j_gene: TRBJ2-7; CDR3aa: CASSQDYQAGIEQYF; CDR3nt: TGCGCCAGCAGCCAGGATTATCAGGCGGGAATCGAGCAGTACTTC
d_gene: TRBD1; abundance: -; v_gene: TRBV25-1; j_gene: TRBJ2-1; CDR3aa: CASSVPGGWYNEQFF; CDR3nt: TGTGCCAGCAGTGTCCCAGGGGGCTGGTACAATGAGCAGTTCTTC
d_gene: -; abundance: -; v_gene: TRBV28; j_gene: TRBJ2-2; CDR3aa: CAGRQTNTGELFF; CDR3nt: TGTGCCGGCCGACAGACGAACACCGGGGAGCTGTTTTTT
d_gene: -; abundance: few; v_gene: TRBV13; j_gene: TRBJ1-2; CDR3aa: CASSLGPGPTF; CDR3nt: TGTGCCAGCAGCTTAGGCCCAGGGCCCACCTTC
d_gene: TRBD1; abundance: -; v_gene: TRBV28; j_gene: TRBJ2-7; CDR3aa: CASSEDREAYYEQYF; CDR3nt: TGTGCCAGCAGCGAGGACAGGGAAGCATACTACGAGCAGTACTTC
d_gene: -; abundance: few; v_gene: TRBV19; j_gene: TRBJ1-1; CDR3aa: CASIIPGARTEAFF; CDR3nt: TGTGCCAGTATTATACCAGGGGCTCGCACTGAAGCTTTCTTT
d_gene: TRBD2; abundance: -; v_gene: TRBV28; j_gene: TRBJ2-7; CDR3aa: CASSFLAGAYEQYF; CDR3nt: TGTGCCAGCAGTTTCTTAGCGGGAGCCTACGAGCAGTACTTC
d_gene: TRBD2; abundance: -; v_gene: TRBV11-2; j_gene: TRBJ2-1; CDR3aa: CASSLAIREGPSYNEQFF; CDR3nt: TGTGCCAGCAGCTTGGCTATACGGGAGGGCCCCTCCTACAATGAGCAGTTCTTC
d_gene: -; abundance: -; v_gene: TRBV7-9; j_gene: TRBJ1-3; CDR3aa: CASSLMVSSYSGNTIYF; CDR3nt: TGTGCCAGCAGCTTAATGGTGTCTTCTTACTCTGGAAACACCATATATTTT
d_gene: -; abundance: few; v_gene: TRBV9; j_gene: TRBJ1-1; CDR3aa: CASSDSPNTEAFF; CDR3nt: TGTGCCAGCAGCGACAGTCCGAACACTGAAGCTTTCTTT
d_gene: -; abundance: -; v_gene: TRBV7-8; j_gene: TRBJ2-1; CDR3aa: CASSYAIAYNEQFF; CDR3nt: TGTGCCAGCAGCTACGCCATAGCCTACAATGAGCAGTTCTTC
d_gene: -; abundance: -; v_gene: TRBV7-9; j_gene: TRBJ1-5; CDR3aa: CASSLGGYNQPQHF; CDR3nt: TGTGCCAGCAGCTTAGGGGGGTACAATCAGCCCCAGCATTTT
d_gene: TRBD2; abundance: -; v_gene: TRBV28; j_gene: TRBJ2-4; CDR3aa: CASSLYASGRAAFKNIQYF; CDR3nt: TGTGCCAGCAGTTTATACGCTAGCGGGAGGGCCGCGTTCAAAAACATTCAGTACTTC
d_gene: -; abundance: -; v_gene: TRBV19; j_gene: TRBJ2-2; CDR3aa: CASSIYSGEMDGELFF; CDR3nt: TGTGCCAGTAGTATTTATTCCGGGGAAATGGACGGGGAGCTGTTTTTT